This T cell receptor beta chain was profiled in a study of shared clonotypes between healthy human individuals. Per the original data handling: ImmunoSEQ only sent back junction sequences with no quality scores, so filtering was done differently. TCRdb's copy holds only in-frame clones and misses some; the assay was immunoSEQ multiplex PCR. That table is the source of V, J and clone size, and D and trimming were worked out from the DNA. Altogether about half a million clones are present, 60% to 80% being singletons, with the ten largest covering around 12%. This CDR3 region has 14 residues. The germline V gene has CDR1 MNHEY and CDR2 SVGAGI. The V end was cut by 6 bases, the J end by 4 bases, with 14 bases between. Some 90 million PBMCs went into genomic DNA for unsorted samples. Notes on the study in general: Specimens sampled were limited to blood, with tissue repertoires likely differing.

Remarks on this clone: Antigen specificity is unknown.

The sequence was collected from a woman in her forties in good health. Some clones in this sample may be carry-over from other donors' samples. Sequencing was performed on PBMCs. The gene calls are TRBV6-5 and TRBJ2-3; no reliable D call. The CDR3 is CASSRLVVADTQYF. The CDR3 DNA follows: TGTGCCAGCAGCCGGTTGGTAGTCGCAGATACGCAGTATTTT.